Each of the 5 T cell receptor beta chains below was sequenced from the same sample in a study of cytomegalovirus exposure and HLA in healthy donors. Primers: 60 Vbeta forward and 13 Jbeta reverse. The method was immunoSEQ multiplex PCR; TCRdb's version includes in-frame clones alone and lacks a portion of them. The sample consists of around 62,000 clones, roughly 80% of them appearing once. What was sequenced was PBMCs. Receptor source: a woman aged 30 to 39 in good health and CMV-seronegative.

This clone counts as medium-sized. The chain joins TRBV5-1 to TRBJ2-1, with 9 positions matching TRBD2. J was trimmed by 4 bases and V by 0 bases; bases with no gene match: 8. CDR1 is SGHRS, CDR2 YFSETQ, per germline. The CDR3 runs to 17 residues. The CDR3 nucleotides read TGCGCCAGCAGCTTGGTTATAGCGGGGGCCAGTTACAATGAGCAGTTCTTC. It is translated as CASSLVIAGASYNEQFF.

CDR3 loop: CASSMTGRKSYTF. DNA of the CDR3: TGTGCCAGTAGTATGACAGGGAGAAAGAGCTACACCTTC. V is TRBV19 and J is TRBJ1-2; the match to TRBD1 covers 7 bases. The germline V gene has CDR1 LNHDA and CDR2 SQIVND (reference sequence). This CDR3 has 13 residues. Trimming removed 3 bases from V and 9 bases from J; junction bases left unmatched: 7.

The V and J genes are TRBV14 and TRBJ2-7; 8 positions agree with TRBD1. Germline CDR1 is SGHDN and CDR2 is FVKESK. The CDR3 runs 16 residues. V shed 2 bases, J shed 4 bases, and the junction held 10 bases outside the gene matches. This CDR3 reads CASSQMPGGGRYEQYF. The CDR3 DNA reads TGTGCCAGCAGCCAAATGCCAGGGGGCGGAAGATACGAGCAGTACTTC.

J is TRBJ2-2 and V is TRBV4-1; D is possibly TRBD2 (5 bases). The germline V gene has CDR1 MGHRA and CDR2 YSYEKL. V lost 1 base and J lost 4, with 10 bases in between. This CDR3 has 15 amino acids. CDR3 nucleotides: TGCGCCAGCAGCCAAGTAGGAGGCCGCACCGGGGAGCTGTTTTTT. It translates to CASSQVGGRTGELFF.

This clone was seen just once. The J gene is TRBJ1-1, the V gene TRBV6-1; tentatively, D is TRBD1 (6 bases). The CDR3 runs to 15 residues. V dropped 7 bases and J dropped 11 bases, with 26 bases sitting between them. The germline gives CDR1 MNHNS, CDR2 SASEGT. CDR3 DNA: TGTGCCAGCACACGACGGGAGGGGGACGTCCCTCCCGCTTTCTTT. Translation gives CASTRREGDVPPAFF.